The entry that follows covers one T cell receptor (beta chain) sequence. This sample is part of a study of T cell changes during pregnancy in multiple sclerosis. Trimming cost V 6 bases and J 2 bases, with 8 bases left between them. Germline CDR1 LNHDA, CDR2 SQIVND (reference sequence). The CDR3 loop spans 13 amino acids. Assay used: immunoSEQ multiplex PCR; TCRdb lists only in-frame clones, some missing. Of around 50,000 clones listed, about 86% are singletons. The source material was peripheral blood from another person, used as feeder cells. The chain has TRBV19 and TRBJ1-3; D remains ambiguous. The sequence came from a human donor whose cells served as feeder cells for cultures in a pregnancy study. CDR3 region: CASRANTGNTIYF. CDR3 nucleotides: TGTGCCAGTAGAGCTAATACTGGAAACACCATATATTTT.